The T cell receptor beta chain under discussion was sequenced for a study of human T cells and chemical hapten exposure. The CDR3 length is 11 residues. V lost 8 bases and J lost 4, with 8 bases in between. Looked up from germline, CDR1 is KGHSH and CDR2 is LQKENI. This clonotype occurred many times. TCRdb passed the RACE reads through MiXCR, listing each CDR3 protein once. The sample holds more than 75,000 distinct CDR3 sequences, about 9.4% seen once. The time point was: patch test 2, 6 weeks after DPC sensitization. The treatment is: therapeutic diphenylcyclopropenone sensitization with weekly scalp DPC.

The sequencing here drew on whole blood, taken in connection with sensitization to the hapten diphenylcyclopropenone (DPC). This rearrangement joins TRBV18 to TRBJ1-2; D may be TRBD1 (5 bases). The origin of this receptor is a woman in her twenties or thirties with alopecia areata. Some clones in this sample may be carry-over from other donors' samples. CDR3 residues: CASRGSYGYTF. The CDR3 bases are TGTGCCAGCAGGGGTAGCTATGGCTACACCTTC.